One and the same sample provided the 2 T cell receptor beta chains below, sequenced in a study of blood T cell repertoires in COVID-19. Assay: immunoSEQ multiplex PCR; the TCRdb copy retains only in-frame clones and omits some. The sample consists of around 22,000 clones, about nine tenths of them appearing once. The sequencing sample was made of peripheral blood. The receptors originated from a woman between 65 and 79 years old with active COVID-19.

The sample holds one count of this clone. J is TRBJ1-2 and V is TRBV3-1 (or the pseudogene TRBV3-2); TRBD1 agrees at 10 bases. Per the germline V gene, CDR1 is LGHDT and CDR2 is YNNKEL (reference sequence). V gave up 4 bases and J gave up 5 bases; unmatched junction bases: 7. CDR3 length: 15 residues. DNA for the CDR3: TGTGCCAGCAGCCTCCGTGGACAGGGGGGGTATGGCTACACCTTC. This codes for CASSLRGQGGYGYTF.

The chain employs TRBV5-4 and TRBJ2-3; 7 bases match TRBD2. J was trimmed by 3 bases and V by 4 bases; bases with no gene match: 11. The CDR3 has 16 residues. Germline CDR1 and CDR2: SGHNT and YYREEE (reference sequence). CDR3: CASSPGGGVETDTQYF. The CDR3 coding sequence is TGTGCCAGCAGCCCTGGGGGGGGAGTGGAGACAGATACGCAGTATTTT.